A selection of T cell receptor beta chains follows, all from one sample in a study of control samples from healthy donors and cancer patients. Here immunoSEQ multiplex PCR was the method, and the copy in TCRdb shows in-frame clones only, minus some. The table includes 70,000 to 95,000 clones, 90% to 95% detected once. Sequenced material: PBMCs. The source of these receptors is a woman aged 40 to 49 with lung cancer. Each CDR3 is given with its conserved first and last residue. Size tells how often a clone was seen (once, few, many) or the class of an expanded clone, and some rows leave it out.

CDR3 protein	clone size	V gene	J gene
CAFCWGVGTEAFF	few	TRBV30	TRBJ1-1
CASSPDEMNSGNTIYF	.	TRBV5-1	TRBJ1-3
CASSHPGTGAGYTF	.	TRBV3-1/TRBV3-2	TRBJ1-2
CASSERRGQPQHF	.	TRBV7-2	TRBJ1-5
CASSKGGSGQPQHF	.	TRBV7-9	TRBJ1-5
CASSQDRSSYNEQFF	.	TRBV4-1	TRBJ2-1
CAGYGQYNEKLFF	.	TRBV7-5	TRBJ1-4
CATVETGTRAFF	once	TRBV10-3	TRBJ1-1
CASSEFLPRNYGYTF	.	TRBV6-1	TRBJ1-2
CASSRTGDTGELFF	.	TRBV19	TRBJ2-2
CASSPDKDTQYF	.	TRBV7-9	TRBJ2-3
CASSLEGKDTEAFF	.	TRBV4-1	TRBJ1-1
CATDSYNEQFF	.	TRBV25-1	TRBJ2-1
CASSDRGRNTEAFF	.	TRBV25-1	TRBJ1-1
CASSIGFRNTEAFF	.	TRBV6-5	TRBJ1-1
CSVPQPLTEAFF	.	TRBV29-1	TRBJ1-1
CASSLQGGFTTNEKLFF	.	TRBV11-2	TRBJ1-4
CASRTLAGAGDTQYF	once	TRBV28	TRBJ2-3
CARSLGPTNEKLFF	.	TRBV5-3	TRBJ1-4
CAWGAPTDTQYF	.	TRBV30	TRBJ2-3
CASSQGDGYTF	.	TRBV18	TRBJ1-2
CASSQGGTGYNEQFF	.	TRBV10-1	TRBJ2-1
CAWSKLQAGNTIYF	.	TRBV30	TRBJ1-3
CASSYWGQKTEAFF	.	TRBV27	TRBJ1-1
CASSPGTGGIKNIQYF	.	TRBV5-1	TRBJ2-4
CASSPVDYGYTF	.	TRBV7-9	TRBJ1-2
CASSTGTGNGYTF	.	TRBV5-6	TRBJ1-2
CASSPDGSSYNEQFF	.	TRBV6-4	TRBJ2-1
CASTRGPSYEQYF	.	TRBV19	TRBJ2-7
CASNKRGYYGYTF	once	TRBV12-3/TRBV12-4	TRBJ1-2
CASSLPPGRGPVDIQYF	.	TRBV28	TRBJ2-4
CASSQTTQGLKPYEQYF	.	TRBV7-2	TRBJ2-7
CASSDRVDSYGYTF	.	TRBV2	TRBJ1-2
CASSLDLGDTQYF	.	TRBV7-8	TRBJ2-3
CASSYGQTTDTQYF	.	TRBV5-1	TRBJ2-3
CASSLRSYGYTF	.	TRBV7-9	TRBJ1-2
CASSENDRGNEKLFF	.	TRBV2	TRBJ1-4
CASSLGLASDTEAFF	.	TRBV7-9	TRBJ1-1
CASSIVGTSIAPSGANVLTF	.	TRBV19	TRBJ2-6
CASSPPDRLTDTQYF	.	TRBV28	TRBJ2-3
CASSLVRGSGADTQYF	.	TRBV11-2	TRBJ2-3
CASSFVTSGPSYEQYF	few	TRBV11-2	TRBJ2-7
CASSLRTGGNTEAFF	.	TRBV13	TRBJ1-1
CASSLDAGNQPQHF	.	TRBV7-9	TRBJ1-5